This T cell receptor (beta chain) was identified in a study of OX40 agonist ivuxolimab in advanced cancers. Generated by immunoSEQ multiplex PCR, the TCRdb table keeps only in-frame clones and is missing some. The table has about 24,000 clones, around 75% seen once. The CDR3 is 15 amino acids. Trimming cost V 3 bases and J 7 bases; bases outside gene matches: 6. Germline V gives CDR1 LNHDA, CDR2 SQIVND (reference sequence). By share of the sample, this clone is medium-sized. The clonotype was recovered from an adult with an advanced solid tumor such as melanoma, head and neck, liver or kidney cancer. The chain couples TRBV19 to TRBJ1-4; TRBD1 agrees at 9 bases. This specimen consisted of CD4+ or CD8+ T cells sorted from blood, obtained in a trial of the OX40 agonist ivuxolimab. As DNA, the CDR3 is TGTGCCAGTAGTATTGTACAGGGGGCTCGTGAAAAACTGTTTTTT. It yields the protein CASSIVQGAREKLFF.